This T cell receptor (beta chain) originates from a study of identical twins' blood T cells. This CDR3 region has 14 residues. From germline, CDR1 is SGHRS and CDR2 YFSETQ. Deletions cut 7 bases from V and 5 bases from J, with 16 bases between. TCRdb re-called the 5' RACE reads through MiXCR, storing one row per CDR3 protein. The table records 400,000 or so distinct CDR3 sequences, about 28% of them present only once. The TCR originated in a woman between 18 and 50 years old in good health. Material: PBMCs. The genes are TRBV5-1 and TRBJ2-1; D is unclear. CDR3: CASGLKGLHNEQFF. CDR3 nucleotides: TGCGCCAGCGGTTTGAAGGGTTTACACAATGAGCAGTTCTTC.